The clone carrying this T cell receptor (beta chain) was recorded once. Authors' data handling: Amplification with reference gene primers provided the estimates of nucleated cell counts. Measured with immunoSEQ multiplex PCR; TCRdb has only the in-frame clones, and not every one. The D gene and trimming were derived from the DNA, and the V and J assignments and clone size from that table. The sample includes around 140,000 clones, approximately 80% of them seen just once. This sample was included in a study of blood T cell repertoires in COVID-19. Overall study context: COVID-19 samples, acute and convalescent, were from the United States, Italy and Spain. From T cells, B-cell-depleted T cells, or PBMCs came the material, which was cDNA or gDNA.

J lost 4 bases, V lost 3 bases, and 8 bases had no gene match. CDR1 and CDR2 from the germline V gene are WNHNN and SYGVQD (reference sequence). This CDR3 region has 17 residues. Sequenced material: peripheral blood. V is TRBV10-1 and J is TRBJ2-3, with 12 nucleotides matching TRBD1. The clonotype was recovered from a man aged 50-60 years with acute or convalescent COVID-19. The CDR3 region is CASSDVLGTGGSDTQYF. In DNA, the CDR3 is TGCGCCAGCAGTGATGTTTTGGGGACAGGGGGCTCAGATACGCAGTATTTT.